The sequence of this T cell receptor (beta chain) was determined in a study of blood T cell repertoires in COVID-19. As processed by the authors: Estimated nucleated cell counts came from reference gene primer amplification. Here immunoSEQ multiplex PCR was the method, and the copy in TCRdb shows in-frame clones only, minus some. V and J calls and clone size follow that table, whereas D and trimming were derived from the DNA. The sample carries some 250,000 clones, around 81% recorded once. The CDR3 is 14 amino acids. The V end was cut by 5 bases, the J end by 7 bases, with 14 bases between. From germline, CDR1 is SGHTA and CDR2 FQGTGA.

The TCR comes from a man aged 25 to 40 who had recovered from COVID-19. The sample consisted of peripheral blood. The rearrangement joins TRBV7-3 to TRBJ2-2, with D maybe TRBD1 (5 bases). The CDR3 here is CASSTSGSGGELFF. The CDR3 coding sequence is TGTGCCAGCAGCACCTCAGGGTCGGGCGGGGAGCTGTTTTTT.